These T cell receptor beta chains were read from a single sample in a study of Graves' ophthalmopathy and Graves' hyperthyroidism. Each CDR3 protein gets one entry after TCRdb re-called the multiplex PCR reads with MiXCR. This sample has 500,000 to 700,000 distinct CDR3 sequences, with about 24% found just once. The sequenced sample consisted of peripheral blood. These receptors were collected from a woman aged 18 to 35 with stable Graves' hyperthyroidism. Some clones in this sample may be carry-over from other donors' samples. CDR3s include the opening cysteine and the closing phenylalanine or tryptophan. A D gene is named only where the DNA matches it firmly. The size of a clone is reported for some rows only, either as once, few or many, or as a class for expanded clones.

>TRBV6-1|.|.|TRBJ2-5
CASSELLETWETQYF
TGTGCCAGCAGTGAATTATTGGAAACGTGGGAGACCCAGTACTTC
>TRBV3-1|many|.|TRBJ1-1
CASSPFQGTEAFF
TGTGCCAGCAGCCCCTTCCAGGGCACTGAAGCTTTCTTT
>TRBV6-5|many|.|TRBJ2-3
CASSSPSQPYPGVTDTQYF
TGTGCCAGCAGTTCACCCTCTCAACCATACCCCGGGGTGACAGATACGCAGTATTTT
>TRBV20-1|many|.|TRBJ2-7
CSGGRTTYEQYF
TGCAGTGGGGGGCGGACTACCTACGAGCAGTACTTC
>TRBV7-2|.|.|TRBJ2-7
CASSLFPGSEYEQYF
TGTGCCAGCAGCTTATTTCCGGGCAGCGAATACGAGCAGTACTTC
>TRBV15|many|.|TRBJ1-2
CATSGGTLDNYGYTF
TGTGCCACCAGCGGCGGGACACTGGATAACTATGGCTACACCTTC
>TRBV29-1|.|TRBD1|TRBJ1-1
CSVRDREREAFF
TGCAGCGTCCGGGACAGGGAGCGTGAAGCTTTCTTT
>TRBV28|many|.|TRBJ1-5
CASSYPPWGTGASAANQPQHF
TGTGCCAGCAGTTACCCGCCCTGGGGGACCGGGGCTTCCGCGGCAAATCAGCCCCAGCATTTT
>TRBV20-1|.|TRBD2|TRBJ2-7
CSARQSILAGGNYEQYF
TGCAGTGCTAGACAATCTATATTAGCGGGGGGAAACTACGAGCAGTACTTC
>TRBV11-2|many|TRBD1|TRBJ2-2
CASSPRTGENTGELFF
TGTGCCAGCAGCCCCCGGACAGGGGAGAACACCGGGGAGCTGTTTTTT
>TRBV11-2|few|TRBD2|TRBJ2-7
CASSLGTSFTAINREQYF
TGTGCCAGCAGCTTGGGGACTAGCTTTACGGCAATAAACCGGGAGCAGTACTTC
>TRBV28|.|.|TRBJ2-7
CAKTGSETDSSYEQYF
TGTGCCAAGACGGGCTCCGAGACCGATAGCTCCTACGAGCAGTACTTC
>TRBV20-1|few|.|TRBJ1-3
CSARVGPGNTIYF
TGCAGTGCTAGGGTGGGGCCCGGAAACACCATATATTTT
>TRBV27|many|.|TRBJ1-1
CASSLSAGSNTEAFF
TGTGCCAGCAGTTTATCGGCCGGGTCGAACACTGAAGCTTTCTTT
>TRBV6-5|many|.|TRBJ1-5
CASSYGGASNQPQHF
TGTGCCAGCAGTTACGGGGGCGCAAGCAATCAGCCCCAGCATTTT
>TRBV11-2|.|.|TRBJ1-3
CASSLRWTSSGNTIYF
TGTGCCAGCAGCTTAAGGTGGACCAGCTCTGGAAACACCATATATTTT
>TRBV2|many|TRBD1|TRBJ1-1
CASSPGTGMWTEAFF
TGTGCCAGCAGTCCCGGGACAGGGATGTGGACTGAAGCTTTCTTT
>TRBV5-1|.|TRBD1|TRBJ2-5
CASSSRPQEGQARYQETQYF
TGCGCCAGCAGCTCCCGGCCCCAAGAAGGACAGGCGCGGTACCAAGAGACCCAGTACTTC
>TRBV12-3/TRBV12-4|many|.|TRBJ2-5
CASNLGGLETQYF
TGTGCCAGCAACTTAGGGGGTCTGGAGACCCAGTACTTC
>TRBV6-1|many|.|TRBJ1-1
CASSERLENAPEAFF
TGTGCCAGCAGTGAAAGGTTGGAGAACGCCCCGGAAGCTTTCTTT
>TRBV11-2|many|.|TRBJ1-1
CASRPDSQNTEAFF
TGTGCCAGCAGACCTGACAGTCAGAACACTGAAGCTTTCTTT
>TRBV27|few|.|TRBJ1-1
CASSYIGGGGTEAFF
TGTGCCAGCAGTTATATAGGCGGGGGGGGGACTGAAGCTTTCTTT
>TRBV3-1|few|TRBD2|TRBJ2-7
CASSHSSRGRDEQYF
TGTGCCAGCAGCCACTCGAGTCGAGGGAGGGACGAGCAGTACTTC
>TRBV20-1|.|TRBD2|TRBJ2-2
CSARDLGREGFTGELFF
TGCAGTGCTAGAGATCTTGGGCGGGAGGGCTTCACCGGGGAGCTGTTTTTT
>TRBV6-5|many|.|TRBJ2-5
CASPPLRRMGETQYF
TGTGCCAGCCCCCCCCTACGCCGGATGGGGGAGACCCAGTACTTC
>TRBV29-1|many|.|TRBJ1-1
CSVGEEAKNTEAFF
TGCAGCGTTGGGGAGGAAGCTAAGAACACTGAAGCTTTCTTT
>TRBV28|.|.|TRBJ2-7
CASSSYRLGGPSYEQYF
TGTGCCAGCAGTTCATACCGGCTGGGAGGCCCAAGCTACGAGCAGTACTTC
>TRBV12-3/TRBV12-4|many|TRBD1|TRBJ1-6
CASREDRAGNSPLHF
TGTGCCAGCAGGGAGGACAGGGCAGGGAATTCACCCCTCCACTTT
>TRBV19|many|.|TRBJ1-1
CASSLDSYSNTEAFF
TGTGCCAGTAGCCTCGACTCTTACTCGAACACTGAAGCTTTCTTT
>TRBV14|.|TRBD2|TRBJ2-7
CASSQLGSGRAYEQYF
TGTGCCAGCAGCCAACTTGGTAGCGGGAGGGCCTACGAGCAGTACTTC
>TRBV7-2|many|.|TRBJ1-3
CASTWTGSGNTIYF
TGTGCCAGCACCTGGACCGGCTCTGGAAACACCATATATTTT
>TRBV10-3|.|.|TRBJ1-6
CASGRGDGRPLHF
TGTGCCTCTGGGAGGGGGGACGGGAGACCCCTCCACTTT
>TRBV12-3/TRBV12-4|once|.|TRBJ2-5
CASSADVQSRQYF
TGTGCCAGCAGTGCAGATGTCCAGTCTCGGCAGTACTTC
>TRBV11-2|many|.|TRBJ2-5
CASSLFGDLGETQYF
TGTGCCAGCAGCTTATTCGGGGACCTTGGGGAGACCCAGTACTTC
>TRBV5-1|.|.|TRBJ1-1
CASSSLDRNTEAFF
TGCGCCAGCAGCTCTTTGGACCGGAACACTGAAGCTTTCTTT
>TRBV10-1|many|.|TRBJ2-7
CASSDRPWYEQYF
TGCGCCAGCAGTGATCGGCCGTGGTACGAGCAGTACTTC
>TRBV30|many|.|TRBJ2-7
CAWIRSNSYEQYF
TGTGCCTGGATCCGTAGCAACTCCTACGAGCAGTACTTC
>TRBV28|many|TRBD1|TRBJ1-5
CASSSTPRTGLPQPQHF
TGTGCCAGCAGCTCAACGCCCCGGACAGGGCTGCCTCAGCCCCAGCATTTT
>TRBV10-3|.|TRBD1|TRBJ2-7
CAISRDRESGEQYF
TGTGCCATCAGCCGTGACAGGGAAAGCGGCGAGCAGTACTTC
>TRBV20-1|.|.|TRBJ2-7
CSAIEIQGIHEQYF
TGCAGTGCTATAGAGATTCAGGGGATCCACGAGCAGTACTTC
>TRBV5-1|.|.|TRBJ2-2
CASSLADTVFRGELFF
TGCGCCAGCAGCTTAGCAGACACCGTTTTTCGTGGGGAGCTGTTTTTT
>TRBV5-1|many|TRBD1|TRBJ1-1
CASSPGQGGLNTEAFF
TGCGCCAGCAGCCCGGGACAGGGGGGCTTGAACACTGAAGCTTTCTTT
>TRBV3-1|many|.|TRBJ1-1
CASSHGVMNTEAFF
TGTGCCAGCAGCCATGGGGTCATGAACACTGAAGCTTTCTTT
>TRBV24-1|many|.|TRBJ2-2
CATSDPTRSGELFF
TGTGCCACCAGTGATCCTACTAGATCCGGGGAGCTGTTTTTT
>TRBV7-9|.|TRBD1|TRBJ2-7
CASTRTGIYEQYF
TGTGCCAGCACCCGGACAGGGATCTACGAGCAGTACTTC
>TRBV30|few|.|TRBJ1-2
CAWSVHGAGYTF
TGTGCCTGGAGTGTACACGGTGCCGGCTACACCTTC
>TRBV29-1|.|.|TRBJ2-5
CSVRQGGRETQYF
TGCAGCGTCCGACAGGGAGGGAGGGAGACCCAGTACTTC
>TRBV28|many|.|TRBJ2-5
CASSRGWETQYF
TGTGCCAGCAGTAGAGGATGGGAGACCCAGTACTTC
>TRBV12-3/TRBV12-4|many|TRBD1|TRBJ1-2
CASSQDRGSFRYGYTF
TGTGCCAGCAGCCAGGACAGGGGTTCTTTCCGCTATGGCTACACCTTC
>TRBV12-3/TRBV12-4|many|TRBD2|TRBJ2-2
CASSRDYKANTGELFF
TGTGCCAGCAGTAGGGACTACAAAGCGAACACCGGGGAGCTGTTTTTT
>TRBV12-3/TRBV12-4|many|.|TRBJ1-1
CASSWGEGLGAFF
TGTGCCAGCAGTTGGGGGGAGGGGCTTGGGGCTTTCTTT
>TRBV20-1|many|.|TRBJ2-7
CSASSGTAYEQYF
TGCAGTGCTAGCTCCGGGACCGCCTACGAGCAGTACTTC
>TRBV12-3/TRBV12-4|few|TRBD2|TRBJ2-5
CASSLGTSIAQETQYF
TGTGCCAGCAGTCTCGGGACTAGCATCGCCCAAGAGACCCAGTACTTC
>TRBV20-1|few|TRBD1|TRBJ2-7
CSARAGQEYYEQYF
TGCAGTGCGAGGGCGGGACAGGAGTACTACGAGCAGTACTTC
>TRBV6-5|many|.|TRBJ1-2
CASSSGGARGGYGYTF
TGTGCCAGCAGTTCCGGAGGGGCCAGGGGAGGGTATGGCTACACCTTC
>TRBV27|many|.|TRBJ1-2
CASSRAGGYGYTF
TGTGCCAGCAGTAGAGCCGGCGGATATGGCTACACCTTC
>TRBV2|.|.|TRBJ1-5
CASSEGVGSNQPQHF
TGTGCCAGCAGTGAAGGGGTAGGTAGCAATCAGCCCCAGCATTTT
>TRBV28|many|.|TRBJ2-7
CARRSRAKLEQYF
TGTGCCAGGCGGAGCAGGGCAAAGCTCGAGCAGTACTTC